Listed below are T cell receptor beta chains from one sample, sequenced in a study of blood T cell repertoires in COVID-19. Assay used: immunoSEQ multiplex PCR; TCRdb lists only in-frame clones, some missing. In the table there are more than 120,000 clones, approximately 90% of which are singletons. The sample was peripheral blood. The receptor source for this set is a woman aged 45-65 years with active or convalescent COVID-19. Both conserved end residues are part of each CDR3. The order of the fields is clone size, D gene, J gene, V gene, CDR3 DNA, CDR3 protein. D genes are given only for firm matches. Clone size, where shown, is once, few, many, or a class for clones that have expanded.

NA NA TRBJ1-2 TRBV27 TGTGCCACCTTAGCCGCCTATGGCTACACCTTC CATLAAYGYTF
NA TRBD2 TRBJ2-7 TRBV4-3 TGCGCCAGCAGCCAAGATGGGACTAGCGTCCGCTACGAGCAGTACTTC CASSQDGTSVRYEQYF
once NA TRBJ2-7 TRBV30 TGTGCCTGGAGTCTAACGGGTGGATACGAGCAGTACTTC CAWSLTGGYEQYF
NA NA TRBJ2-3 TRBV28 TGTGCCAGTCTGAGCGGAGGCACAGATACGCAGTATTTT CASLSGGTDTQYF
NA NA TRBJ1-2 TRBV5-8 TGTGCCAGCAGCTCGGGACTGTCCAGGCATGGCTACACCTTC CASSSGLSRHGYTF
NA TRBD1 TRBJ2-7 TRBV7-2 TGTGCCAGCAGCTTGGCGGGACAGGGTGAGCAGTACTTC CASSLAGQGEQYF
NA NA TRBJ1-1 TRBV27 TGTGCCAGCAGACCTGATAGAGCCACTGAAGCTTTCTTT CASRPDRATEAFF
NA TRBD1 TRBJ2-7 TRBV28 TGTGCCAGTAACAGGGGATACTACGAGCAGTACTTC CASNRGYYEQYF
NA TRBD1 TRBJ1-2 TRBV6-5 TGTGCCAGCAGTTACTCCCCAACGGGAGGGGGCGATGGCTACACCTTC CASSYSPTGGGDGYTF
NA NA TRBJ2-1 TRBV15 TGTGCCACCAGCAGAGATCCCGGTGAGACAGAGACCTACAATGAGCAGTTCTTC CATSRDPGETETYNEQFF
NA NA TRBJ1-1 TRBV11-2 TGTGCCAGCAGCCGGACAGACCTTACGACTGAAGCTTTCTTT CASSRTDLTTEAFF
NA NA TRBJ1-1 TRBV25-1 TGTGCCAGCACCCGGCGGGGGGGAACTGAAGCTTTCTTT CASTRRGGTEAFF
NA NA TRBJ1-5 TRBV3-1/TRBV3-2 TGTGCCAGCAGCCTGACTTATAGCAATCAGCCCCAGCATTTT CASSLTYSNQPQHF
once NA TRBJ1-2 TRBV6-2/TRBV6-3 TGTGCCAGCAGCCAAGACAGTACCCGCTACACCTTC CASSQDSTRYTF
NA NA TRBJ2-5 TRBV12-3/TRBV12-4 TGTGCCAGCAGGGGAGGCGTGGAGACCCAGTACTTC CASRGGVETQYF
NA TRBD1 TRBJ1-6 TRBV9 TGTGCCAGCAGCGTAGATGAGGGGGCTTTTAATTCACCCCTCCACTTT CASSVDEGAFNSPLHF
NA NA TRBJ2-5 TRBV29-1 TGCAGCGTTGACGGGGGAAAAGAGACCCAGTACTTC CSVDGGKETQYF
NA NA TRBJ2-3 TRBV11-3 TGTGCCAGCAGCCCTCGACAGAGCACAGATACGCAGTATTTT CASSPRQSTDTQYF
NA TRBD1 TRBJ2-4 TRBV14 TGTGCCAGCAGCCGGACAGGGTTTAACATTCAGTACTTC CASSRTGFNIQYF
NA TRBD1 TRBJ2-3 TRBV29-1 TGCAGCGCCAGACAGGGCCCAGATACGCAGTATTTT CSARQGPDTQYF
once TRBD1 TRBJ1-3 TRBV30 TGTGCCTGGAACTCCGGGACAGAGGTGAACACCATATATTTT CAWNSGTEVNTIYF
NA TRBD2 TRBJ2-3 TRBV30 TGTGCCTGGAGTGTACCAGGCGGGGGGGCCATGGATACGCAGTATTTT CAWSVPGGGAMDTQYF
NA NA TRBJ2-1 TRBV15 TGTGCCACCAGCAGATCGACTGGGACTGGCTCCTACAATGAGCAGTTCTTC CATSRSTGTGSYNEQFF
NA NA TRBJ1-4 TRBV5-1 TGCGCCAGCAGCAGGGGACCGAGCGGCGGGGATGAAAAACTGTTTTTT CASSRGPSGGDEKLFF
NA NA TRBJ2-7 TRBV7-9 TGTGCCAGCAGTCAGGTAGCGTCCTACGAGCAGTACTTC CASSQVASYEQYF
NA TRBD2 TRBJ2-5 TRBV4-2 TGTGCCAGCAGCCAAGATCATTCTAGCGGGGTAGAGACCCAGTACTTC CASSQDHSSGVETQYF
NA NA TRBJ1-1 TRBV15 TGTGCCACCAGCATACTACAGGACACTGAAGCTTTCTTT CATSILQDTEAFF
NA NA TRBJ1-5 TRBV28 TGTGCCAGCTCTATCGCAGGGCTCGGAAGCAATCAGCCCCAGCATTTT CASSIAGLGSNQPQHF
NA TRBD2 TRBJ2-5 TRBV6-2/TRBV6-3 TGTGCCAGCAGCTCCGGGACTAGCGCTCGACATTCACAAGAGACCCAGTACTTC CASSSGTSARHSQETQYF
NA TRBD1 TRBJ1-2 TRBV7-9 TGTGCCAGCAGCTCCACGCTAACCGACAGGGTGTATGGCTACACCTTC CASSSTLTDRVYGYTF
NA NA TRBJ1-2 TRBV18 TGTGCCAGCTCACCGTCAGTCCTCCAGTATGGCTACACCTTC CASSPSVLQYGYTF
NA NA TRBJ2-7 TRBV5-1 TGCGCCAGCAGCCTCCGCGCAGGGTCTGCCTACGAGCAGTACTTC CASSLRAGSAYEQYF
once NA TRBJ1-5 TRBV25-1 TGTGCCAGCAGTGCCGGGGGATGGCAGCCCCAGCATTTT CASSAGGWQPQHF
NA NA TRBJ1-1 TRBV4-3 TGCGCCAGCAGCCAAGATTTAGGCAGGGCGACTGAAGCTTTCTTT CASSQDLGRATEAFF
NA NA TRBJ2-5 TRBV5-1 TGCGCCAGCAGCTTGGCCGGAGGGGCAGGTCGAGAGACCCAGTACTTC CASSLAGGAGRETQYF
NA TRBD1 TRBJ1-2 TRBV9 TGTGCCAGCAGCAAATCCGGGACAGGGGCTTATGGCTACACCTTC CASSKSGTGAYGYTF
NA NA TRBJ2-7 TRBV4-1 TGCGCCAGCAGCCGCAAAAGGGGGGGGGACGAGCAGTACTTC CASSRKRGGDEQYF
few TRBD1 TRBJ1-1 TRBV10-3 TGTGCCATCAGGGGACAGTCTGGCACTGAAGCTTTCTTT CAIRGQSGTEAFF
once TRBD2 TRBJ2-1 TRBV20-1 TGCAGTGCTAGTCCCGCGGGGGGGCCCAATGAGCAGTTCTTC CSASPAGGPNEQFF
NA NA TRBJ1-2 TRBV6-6 TGTGCCAGCATCCCGGACAGTGCTAACTATGGCTACACCTTC CASIPDSANYGYTF
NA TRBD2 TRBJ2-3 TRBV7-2 TGTGCCAGCACCCCCCAGCGGGAGGGCAATACGCAGTATTTT CASTPQREGNTQYF
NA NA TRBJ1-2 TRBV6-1 TGTGCCAGCAGTGATCGGTTTGGCGGGGGTAGAGGCTACACCTTC CASSDRFGGGRGYTF
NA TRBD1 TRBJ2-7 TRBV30 TGTGCCTGGAGTCCCGGGACAGGGGGCTACGAGCAGTACTTC CAWSPGTGGYEQYF
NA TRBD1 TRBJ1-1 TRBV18 TGTGCCAGCTCACCAACGACAGGGTACACTGAAGCTTTCTTT CASSPTTGYTEAFF